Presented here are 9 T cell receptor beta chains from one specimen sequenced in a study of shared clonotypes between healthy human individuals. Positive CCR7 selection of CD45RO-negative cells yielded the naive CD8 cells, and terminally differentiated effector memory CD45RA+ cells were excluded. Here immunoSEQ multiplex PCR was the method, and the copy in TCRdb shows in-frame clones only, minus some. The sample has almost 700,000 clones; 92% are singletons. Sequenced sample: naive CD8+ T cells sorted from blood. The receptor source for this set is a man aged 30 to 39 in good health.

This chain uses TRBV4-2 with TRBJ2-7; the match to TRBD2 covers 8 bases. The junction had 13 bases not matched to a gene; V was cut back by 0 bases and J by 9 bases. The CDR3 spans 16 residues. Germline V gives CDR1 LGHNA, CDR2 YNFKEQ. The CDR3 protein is CASSQDPGLGLWGQYF. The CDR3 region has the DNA TGTGCCAGCAGCCAAGATCCGGGACTAGGGCTATGGGGGCAGTACTTC.

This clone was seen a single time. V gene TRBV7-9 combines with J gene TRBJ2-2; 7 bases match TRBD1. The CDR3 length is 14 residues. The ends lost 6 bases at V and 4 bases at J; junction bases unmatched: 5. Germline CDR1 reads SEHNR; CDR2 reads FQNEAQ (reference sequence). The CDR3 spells CASRGTVSTGELFF. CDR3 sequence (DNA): TGTGCCAGCAGAGGGACAGTCTCCACCGGGGAGCTGTTTTTT.

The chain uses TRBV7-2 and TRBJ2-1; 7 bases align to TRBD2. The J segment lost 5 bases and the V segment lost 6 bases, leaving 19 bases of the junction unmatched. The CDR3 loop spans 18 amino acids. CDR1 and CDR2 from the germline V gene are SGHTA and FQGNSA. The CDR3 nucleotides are TGTGCCAGCAGAGGGCGGGAGCCCCCCTTACCCTTTAACAATGAGCAGTTCTTC. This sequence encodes CASRGREPPLPFNNEQFF.

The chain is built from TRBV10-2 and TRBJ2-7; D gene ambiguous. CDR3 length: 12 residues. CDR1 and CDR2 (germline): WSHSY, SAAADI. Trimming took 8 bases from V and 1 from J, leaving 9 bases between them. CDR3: CASVGQSYEQYF. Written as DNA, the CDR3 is TGCGCCAGCGTTGGCCAGTCCTACGAGCAGTACTTC.

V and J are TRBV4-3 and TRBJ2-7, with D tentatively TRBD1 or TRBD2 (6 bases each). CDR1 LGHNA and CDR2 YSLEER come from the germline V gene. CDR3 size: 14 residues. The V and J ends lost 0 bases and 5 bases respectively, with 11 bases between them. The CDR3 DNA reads TGCGCCAGCAGCCAAGAAAGGGGGGTCCACGAGCAGTACTTC. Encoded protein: CASSQERGVHEQYF.

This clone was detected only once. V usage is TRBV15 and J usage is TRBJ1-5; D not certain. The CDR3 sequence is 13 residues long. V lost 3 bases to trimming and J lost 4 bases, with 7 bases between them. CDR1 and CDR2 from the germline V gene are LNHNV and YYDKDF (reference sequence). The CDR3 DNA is TGTGCCACCAGCAGCGTCCTGAATCAGCCCCAGCATTTT. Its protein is CATSSVLNQPQHF.

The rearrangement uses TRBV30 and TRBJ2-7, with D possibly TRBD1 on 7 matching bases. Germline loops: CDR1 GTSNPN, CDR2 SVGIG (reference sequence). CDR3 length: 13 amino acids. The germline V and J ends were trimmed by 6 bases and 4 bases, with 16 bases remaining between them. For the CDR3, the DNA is TGTGCCTGCAATGGAGGGGGCGCATACGAGCAGTACTTC. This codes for CACNGGGAYEQYF.

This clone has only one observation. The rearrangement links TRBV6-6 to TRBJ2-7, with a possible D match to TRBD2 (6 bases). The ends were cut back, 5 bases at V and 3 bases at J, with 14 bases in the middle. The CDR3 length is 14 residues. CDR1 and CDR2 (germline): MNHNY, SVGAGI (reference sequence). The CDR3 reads CASSIGTPGYEQYF. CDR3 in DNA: TGTGCCAGCAGTATCGGGACTCCCGGCTACGAGCAGTACTTC.

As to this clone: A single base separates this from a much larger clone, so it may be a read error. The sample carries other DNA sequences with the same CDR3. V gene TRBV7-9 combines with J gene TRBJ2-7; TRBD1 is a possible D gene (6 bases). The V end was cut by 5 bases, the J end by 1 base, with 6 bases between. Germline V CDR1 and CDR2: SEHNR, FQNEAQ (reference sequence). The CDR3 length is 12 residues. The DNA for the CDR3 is TGTGCCAGCAGCGGACAGTCCTACGAGCAGTACTTC. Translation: CASSGQSYEQYF.